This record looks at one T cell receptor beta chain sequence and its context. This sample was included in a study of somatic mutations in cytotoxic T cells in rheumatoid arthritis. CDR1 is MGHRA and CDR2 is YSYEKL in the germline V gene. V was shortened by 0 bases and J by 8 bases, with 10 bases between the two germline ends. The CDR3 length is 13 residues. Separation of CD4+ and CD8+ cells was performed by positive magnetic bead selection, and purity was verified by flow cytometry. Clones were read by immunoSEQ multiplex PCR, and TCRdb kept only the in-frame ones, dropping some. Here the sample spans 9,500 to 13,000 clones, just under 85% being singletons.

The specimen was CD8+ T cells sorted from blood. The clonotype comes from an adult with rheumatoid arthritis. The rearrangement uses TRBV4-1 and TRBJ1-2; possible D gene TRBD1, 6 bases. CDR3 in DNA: TGCGCCAGCAGCCAAGAGACAGGAAGAGGCTACACCTTC. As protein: CASSQETGRGYTF.